Following are 21 T cell receptor beta chains from one sample sequenced in a study of cytomegalovirus exposure and HLA in healthy donors. A multiplex PCR was run with 60 Vbeta primers and 13 Jbeta primers. Only in-frame clones appear in the TCRdb table, and some are missing; sequencing was by immunoSEQ multiplex PCR. Among roughly 180,000 clones, about 9% were seen once, and the ten largest hold over 1%. Material for sequencing was PBMCs. The receptors were sampled from a woman aged 30 to 39 in good health and CMV-seropositive.

The sample holds a few counts of this clone. The J gene is TRBJ2-1, the V gene TRBV30; 11 positions agree with TRBD2. J was trimmed by 7 bases and V by 4 bases; bases with no gene match: 9. The CDR3 totals 15 residues. Germline values: CDR1 GTSNPN, CDR2 SVGIG (reference sequence). CDR3: CAWITLAGGWNEQFF. The DNA of the CDR3 is TGTGCCTGGATCACGCTAGCGGGAGGATGGAATGAGCAGTTCTTC. Using reference TRBV30 and TRBJ2-1 for the parts outside the CDR3, the full variable domain is SQTIHQWPATLVQPVGSPLSLECTVEGTSNPNLYWYRQAAGRGLQLLFYSVGIGQISSEVPQNLSASRPQDRQFILSSKKLLLSDSGFYLCAWITLAGGWNEQFFGPGTRLTVL.

In this sample, this clone turned up a few times. The rearrangement uses TRBV7-7 and TRBJ2-2, with 8 positions matching TRBD2. The length of the CDR3 is 16 residues. CDR1 is SSHAT and CDR2 is FNYEAQ in the germline V gene (reference sequence). The J segment lost 6 bases and the V segment lost 2 bases, leaving 8 bases of the junction unmatched. In DNA, the CDR3 is TGTGCCAGCAGCTTAAGGAGCGGGAGCAACCCCGGGGAGCTGTTTTTT. Encoded protein: CASSLRSGSNPGELFF.

The rearrangement links TRBV30 to TRBJ1-2; 7 nucleotides agree with TRBD1. Per the germline V gene, CDR1 is GTSNPN and CDR2 is SVGIG (reference sequence). CDR3 size: 13 residues. V was pared by 3 bases and J by 3 bases, with 4 bases of the junction left unmatched. CDR3 region: CAWRDRPHYGYTF. In DNA form, the CDR3 reads TGTGCCTGGAGGGACAGGCCTCACTATGGCTACACCTTC.

The V call is TRBV10-3, the J call TRBJ2-7; 11 bases map to TRBD2. The CDR3 length is 17 residues. V gave up 3 bases and J gave up 0 bases; unmatched junction bases: 7. CDR1 and CDR2 from the germline V gene are ENHRY and SYGVKD. The CDR3 DNA reads TGTGCCATCAGTGACCCGGGACTAGCGGAAAGCTCCTACGAGCAGTACTTC. It encodes CAISDPGLAESSYEQYF.

The chain employs TRBV13 and TRBJ2-5, with 10 bases fitting TRBD1. The germline CDR1 and CDR2 sequences are PRHDT and FYEKMQ (reference sequence). The CDR3 spans 16 residues. Unmatched junction bases numbered 11, after V lost 5 bases and J lost 5 bases. As DNA, the CDR3 is TGTGCCAGCAGCATAAGGACAGGGGGTACGATGGAGACCCAGTACTTC. It yields the protein CASSIRTGGTMETQYF. Full variable domain (rest looked up from reference TRBV13 and TRBJ2-5): AAGVIQSPRHLIKEKRETATLKCYPIPRHDTVYWYQQGPGQDPQFLISFYEKMQSDKGSIPDRFSAQQFSDYHSELNMSSLELGDSALYFCASSIRTGGTMETQYFGPGTRLLVL.

The gene calls are TRBV7-9 and TRBJ2-1, with TRBD2 matching over 11 bases. Looked up from germline, CDR1 is SEHNR and CDR2 is FQNEAQ (reference sequence). The V segment lost 5 bases and the J segment 6 bases; nucleotides outside the gene matches: 6. CDR3 size: 15 residues. CDR3 sequence (DNA): TGTGCCAGCAGCCCACCAACTAGCGGGAGCAATGAGCAGTTCTTC. Protein sequence: CASSPPTSGSNEQFF.

J is TRBJ2-5 and V is TRBV7-8; TRBD1 matches at 9 bases. The J call could be wrong; TRBJ2-7 is a better fit for the DNA end. The CDR3 covers 14 residues. Germline CDR1 is SGHVS and CDR2 is FQNEAQ. The DNA of the CDR3 is TGTGCCAGCAGCTCCGGGACAGGGTTCTACGAGCAGTACTTC. It encodes CASSSGTGFYEQYF.

The genes are TRBV19 and TRBJ1-1; D remains ambiguous. Per germline, CDR1 LNHDA and CDR2 SQIVND (reference sequence). The CDR3 is 13 residues long. The ends were cut back, 0 bases at V and 11 bases at J, with 13 bases in the middle. This chain's CDR3 is CASSIDREARAFF. CDR3 nucleotide sequence: TGTGCCAGTAGTATAGATCGAGAGGCGCGTGCTTTCTTT.

This clone came up a few times. The chain carries TRBV30 and TRBJ2-7; TRBD1 agrees at 9 bases. Trimming took 5 bases from V and 6 from J; bases not matched to a gene: 5. This CDR3 has 12 residues. Germline CDR1 reads GTSNPN; CDR2 reads SVGIG (reference sequence). The CDR3 nucleotides read TGTGCCTGGGATGGGACAGGGAGCGAGCAGTACTTC. Translation gives CAWDGTGSEQYF.

The V call is TRBV6-5, the J call TRBJ1-2; no reliable D call. V lost 2 bases to trimming and J lost 3 bases, with 7 bases between them. CDR1 and CDR2 (germline): MNHEY, SVGAGI. CDR3 length equals 13 residues. Here the CDR3 reads CASSYASHYGYTF. The CDR3 DNA is TGTGCCAGCAGTTACGCCAGTCACTATGGCTACACCTTC.

J is TRBJ2-3 and V is TRBV27, with 9 nucleotides matching TRBD2. The CDR3 is made up of 18 amino acids. Per germline, CDR1 MNHEY and CDR2 SMNVEV (reference sequence). The V gene end was trimmed by 0 bases and the J gene end by 6 bases; junction bases not matched to a gene: 13. CDR3 amino acids: CASSLSGFGGRADDTQYF. As DNA, the CDR3 is TGTGCCAGCAGTTTATCGGGATTCGGCGGGAGGGCCGACGATACGCAGTATTTT.

J is TRBJ2-7 and V is TRBV29-1; TRBD2 agrees at 14 bases. The CDR3 consists of 14 residues. Germline assignment: CDR1 SQVTM and CDR2 ANQGSEA. J lost 3 bases, V lost 6 bases, and 4 bases had no gene match. The CDR3 nucleotides are TGCAGCGTGAAGGGGACTAGCGGGAGCTACGAGCAGTACTTC. Encoded protein: CSVKGTSGSYEQYF.

The sample holds a few counts of this clone. The V call is TRBV9, the J call TRBJ1-2; 11 bases map to TRBD1. Germline CDR1 and CDR2: SGDLS and YYNGEE. The V gene end was trimmed by 3 bases and the J gene end by 3 bases; junction bases not matched to a gene: 1. The CDR3 length is 14 residues. The CDR3 reads CASSGTGGDYGYTF. CDR3 sequence (DNA): TGTGCCAGCAGCGGGACAGGGGGCGACTATGGCTACACCTTC.

This clone was observed a handful of times. The genes are TRBV5-6 and TRBJ2-5; 7 positions agree with TRBD1. Trimming cost V 3 bases and J 12 bases; bases outside gene matches: 11. This CDR3 region has 13 residues. Germline values: CDR1 SGHDT, CDR2 YYEEEE. The CDR3 nucleotides read TGTGCCAGCAGCTCGACCTACGAGGGGGCAGAGTACTTC. Protein: CASSSTYEGAEYF.

This clone was seen a handful of times. The chain employs TRBV6-5 and TRBJ2-7; D possibly corresponds to TRBD2 (6 bases). Per the germline V gene, CDR1 is MNHEY and CDR2 is SVGAGI. The CDR3 covers 15 residues. Trimming took off 5 bases at V and 2 bases at J, with 16 bases between the two ends. The CDR3 DNA is TGTGCCAGCAGTACCCCAGGAGGGCGGGCCTACGAGCAGTACTTC. It translates to CASSTPGGRAYEQYF.

This sequence joins TRBV5-1 and TRBJ1-5, with D perhaps TRBD1 (6 bases). CDR3 size: 16 residues. CDR1 and CDR2 (germline): SGHRS, YFSETQ. V was pared by 0 bases and J by 4 bases, with 14 bases between. The CDR3 sequence: CASSLGPAQGNQPQHF. In DNA form, the CDR3 reads TGCGCCAGCAGCTTGGGCCCGGCCCAGGGGAATCAGCCCCAGCATTTT. The whole variable domain, remainder taken from reference TRBV5-1 and TRBJ1-5, is KAGVTQTPRYLIKTRGQQVTLSCSPISGHRSVSWYQQTPGQGLQFLFEYFSETQRNKGNFPGRFSGRQFSNSRSEMNVSTLELGDSALYLCASSLGPAQGNQPQHFGDGTRLSIL.

The J gene is TRBJ2-7, the V gene TRBV19, with 10 bases identical to TRBD2. CDR1 is LNHDA and CDR2 is SQIVND in the germline V gene (reference sequence). V shed 3 bases, J shed 2 bases, and the junction held 7 bases outside the gene matches. There are 16 residues in the CDR3. CDR3 sequence (DNA): TGTGCCAGTAGTATTCCCGGGACTAGCGAGACCTACGAGCAGTACTTC. It is translated as CASSIPGTSETYEQYF. Based on the CDR3 plus reference TRBV19 and TRBJ2-7, the full variable domain is DGGITQSPKYLFRKEGQNVTLSCEQNLNHDAMYWYRQDPGQGLRLIYYSQIVNDFQKGDIAEGYSVSREKKESFPLTVTSAQKNPTAFYLCASSIPGTSETYEQYFGPGTRLTVT.

This clone showed up just a few times. The chain employs TRBV6-1 and TRBJ2-5; TRBD2 aligns across 16 bases. The V and J ends lost 1 base and 5 bases, in that order; junction bases with no gene match: 4. The germline V gene encodes CDR1 MNHNS and CDR2 SASEGT. The CDR3 totals 17 residues. The CDR3 loop reads CASSEGGLAGGRETQYF. The CDR3 nucleotides read TGTGCCAGCAGTGAAGGGGGACTAGCGGGAGGGCGGGAGACCCAGTACTTC.

Points on this clone: The sample has other DNA sequences that encode this CDR3 too. This chain uses TRBV2 with TRBJ1-1; D gene unclear. This CDR3 comprises 13 residues. The germline V gene encodes CDR1 SNHLY and CDR2 FYNNEI. Trimming pared 1 base from V and 1 base from J, leaving 4 bases between. The CDR3 loop reads CASSEGANTEAFF. The CDR3 region has the DNA TGTGCCAGCAGTGAAGGAGCGAACACTGAAGCTTTCTTT.

This clone was detected a few times. The chain combines TRBV11-2 with TRBJ1-3, with D possibly being TRBD1 (5 bases). The CDR3 sequence is 15 residues long. Germline values: CDR1 SGHAT, CDR2 FQNNGV. The ends were cut back, 2 bases at V and 4 bases at J, with 12 bases in the middle. The CDR3 DNA is TGTGCCAGCAGCTTAACCAGGGAGGCGGGAAACACCATATATTTT. Translation gives CASSLTREAGNTIYF.

This clone was found a few times. The CDR3 bases are TGTGCCAGCAGCCAAGTTGGTAGCGGGACCTACGAGCAGTACTTC. It is translated as CASSQVGSGTYEQYF. The V gene is TRBV4-2, the J gene TRBJ2-7; TRBD2 aligns across 8 bases. Trimming removed 1 base from V and 2 bases from J; junction bases left unmatched: 4. The CDR3 has 15 amino acids. Germline V gives CDR1 LGHNA, CDR2 YNFKEQ.